This TCR beta chain appears in the sequencing data of a study of shared clonotypes between healthy human individuals. Positive CCR7 selection of CD45RO-negative cells yielded the naive CD8 cells, and terminally differentiated effector memory CD45RA+ cells were excluded. Sorted-subset replicate PCRs used 150 to 200 ng DNA, approximately 33,000 T cell genomes. Per the study methods: Filtering differed because ImmunoSEQ produced junction-only sequences that carried no quality scores. The protocol was immunoSEQ multiplex PCR, while the TCRdb copy is restricted to in-frame clones and leaves out a portion. That table is the source of V, J and clone size, and D and trimming were worked out from the DNA. Of about 2.2 million clones in the sample, over 85% were seen once. Points on this clone: What it recognizes is unknown.

Study-level points and caveats: Only blood underwent sampling, and tissue repertoires likely differ.

V lost 2 bases and J 3 bases, leaving 16 bases between the germline ends. The CDR3 consists of 16 residues. Germline CDR1 and CDR2: SGDLS and YYNGEE. Sequenced material: naive CD8+ T cells from PBMCs. This chain uses TRBV9 with TRBJ2-3; D is perhaps TRBD2 (6 bases). This TCR was sampled from a man between 18 and 35 years old in good health. Some clones in this sample may be carry-over from other donors' samples. The CDR3 bases are TGTGCCAGCAGCGTTTACGGGAGCACTAGAACAGATACGCAGTATTTT. The encoded protein is CASSVYGSTRTDTQYF.